Sequencing of this T cell receptor beta chain was carried out in a study of T cell repertoires in cytomegalovirus infection. Findings and caveats of the study: Summed frequency of public TCR beta families distinguished CMV carriers with the relevant HLA.

TCRdb redid the calling of the reads with MiXCR, one entry per CDR3 protein. Of 900,000 to 950,000 distinct CDR3 sequences listed, 30% to 40% are singletons. Only one count was recorded for this clonotype. The antigen is undetermined. There are 14 residues in the CDR3. Germline V gene sequence: CDR1 SGHTA, CDR2 FQGTGA. The ends were cut back, 5 bases at V and 2 bases at J, with 13 bases in the middle. The sample consisted of cultured CD8+ T cells from PBMCs, taken from culture after CMV antigen stimulation. The clonotype comes from a human donor in good health (CMV status not recorded). Some clones in this sample may be carry-over from other donors' samples. J is TRBJ2-7 and V is TRBV7-3, with D hard to call. CDR3 loop: CASSPSTAPYEQYV. CDR3 coding DNA: TGTGCCAGCAGCCCATCGACTGCTCCCTACGAGCAGTACGTC.